Only a few counts were recorded for the clone carrying this T cell receptor beta chain. Its target is unknown. This CDR3 is 15 amino acids long. Germline V gene sequence: CDR1 SQVTM, CDR2 ANQGSEA. The ends lost 3 bases at V and 9 bases at J; junction bases unmatched: 9. The table came from immunoSEQ multiplex PCR; TCRdb's copy has only in-frame clones and leaves some out. The profile shows some 27,000 clones, approximately 86% of them singletons. This sample stems from a study of lymphopenia after photon versus proton radiotherapy. Study-level results: After lymphocyte nadir, photon-treated repertoires showed oligoclonal expansion, especially CD8+ Temra. Survival link was tested only in deceased patients; proton benefit remains a possibility. Photon-treated patients lost naive T cells and TCR diversity; proton-treated stayed stable.

The rearrangement uses TRBV29-1 and TRBJ2-3, with TRBD2 matching over 13 bases. This receptor was identified in a man between 50 and 59 years old with gastric cancer. The sequencing here drew on peripheral blood, taken from a patient treated with photon-based radiotherapy. In nucleotides, the CDR3 is TGCAGCGTTGAGTTACTAGCGGGGGGGCAAAAAACGCAGTATTTT. Translation gives CSVELLAGGQKTQYF.